The 30 T cell receptor beta chains below were found in one sample sequenced in a study of OX40 agonist ivuxolimab in advanced cancers. Library preparation employed the immunoSEQ multiplex PCR assay. Sourced from immuneACCESS, this table was stored by TCRdb with only in-frame sequences that have V and J called. A share of the clones is absent; for the studies checked, an unresolved V gene accounts for under half, and the remainder has no known explanation. This sample gives about 100,000 clones in total; approximately 90% of them show up just once. The top ten constitute approximately 0.55% of the sample. Sequenced material: CD4+ or CD8+ T cells sorted from blood, taken in a trial of the OX40 agonist ivuxolimab. The receptors originated from an adult with an advanced solid tumor such as melanoma, head and neck, liver or kidney cancer.

On this clone: At one boundary the junction diverges from the germline segment, which might be a read error. V usage is TRBV7-9 and J usage is TRBJ2-5, with a possible D match to TRBD2 (7 bases). Per germline, CDR1 SEHNR and CDR2 FQNEAQ (reference sequence). The CDR3 sequence is 12 residues long. The CDR3 nucleotides are TGTGCCAGCAGCTTCGTGGGGGGGCACATCGACTTC. Amino acid sequence: CASSFVGGHIDF.

The chain links TRBV5-1 to TRBJ2-2, with D possibly TRBD2 on 7 matching bases. Germline CDR1 reads SGHRS; CDR2 reads YFSETQ. V dropped 1 base and J dropped 1 base, with 17 bases sitting between them. The CDR3 totals 18 residues. In DNA, the CDR3 is TGCGCCAGCAGCTTGTTCCCGGGGGGCATGGGGAACACCGGGGAGCTGTTTTTT. Translating it yields CASSLFPGGMGNTGELFF.

The gene calls are TRBV29-1 and TRBJ2-7; D ambiguous. Trimming left V 5 bases short and J 2 bases short, with 13 bases between. The CDR3 length is 13 residues. In germline, CDR1 is SQVTM, CDR2 ANQGSEA. The CDR3 loop is CSVNVGFTYEQYF. As DNA, the CDR3 is TGCAGCGTTAATGTAGGGTTTACCTACGAGCAGTACTTC.

This chain connects TRBV11-3 to TRBJ2-1, with 7 positions matching TRBD2. CDR3 length equals 15 residues. Germline CDR1 is SGHNT and CDR2 is YENEEA. J lost 4 bases, V lost 1 base, and 4 bases had no gene match. The CDR3 reads CASSLVWEGYNEQFF. The CDR3 coding sequence is TGTGCCAGCAGCTTAGTGTGGGAGGGGTACAATGAGCAGTTCTTC.

This chain joins TRBV6-5 and TRBJ2-1; no clear D. This CDR3 contains 15 residues. The V end was cut by 7 bases, the J end by 11 bases, with 24 bases between. CDR1 and CDR2 (germline): MNHEY, SVGAGI. The CDR3 loop is CASKVGPRTASKQFF. In nucleotides, the CDR3 is TGTGCCAGCAAGGTGGGCCCCCGGACGGCTTCCAAGCAGTTCTTC.

This sequence joins TRBV30 and TRBJ2-7; D perhaps matches TRBD2 (5 bases). Germline V gene data show CDR1 as GTSNPN and CDR2 as SVGIG (reference sequence). The germline V and J ends were trimmed by 0 bases and 1 base, with 10 bases remaining between them. CDR3 length equals 14 residues. In DNA form, the CDR3 reads TGTGCCTGGAGTGTACGGAGGCTATCCTACGAGCAGTACTTC. Encoded protein: CAWSVRRLSYEQYF.

The V gene is TRBV28, the J gene TRBJ2-7; 11 nucleotides match TRBD1. Unmatched junction bases numbered 2, after V lost 8 bases and J lost 2 bases. Germline CDR1 and CDR2: MDHEN and SYDVKM. CDR3 length: 13 amino acids. The CDR3 sequence is CASWDRGTYEQYF. CDR3 nucleotide sequence: TGTGCCAGCTGGGACAGGGGGACCTACGAGCAGTACTTC.

The chain uses TRBV15 and TRBJ1-2; tentatively, D is TRBD1 (5 bases). The ends were cut back, 1 base at V and 4 bases at J, with 13 bases in the middle. The V gene's germline CDR1 is LNHNV and CDR2 YYDKDF (reference sequence). The CDR3 loop spans 15 amino acids. The CDR3 DNA is TGTGCCACCAGCAGAGCCAGGGAGGCTTTCTATGGCTACACCTTC. Its protein is CATSRAREAFYGYTF.

The chain joins TRBV5-6 to TRBJ1-1, with 9 bases aligning to TRBD1. J lost 11 bases, V lost 4 bases, and 12 bases had no gene match. Germline V gives CDR1 SGHDT, CDR2 YYEEEE. This CDR3 contains 14 residues. In DNA, the CDR3 is TGTGCCAGCAGCCTCGACAGGGGGAGTTTGGAGGCTTTCTTT. It codes for CASSLDRGSLEAFF. The full variable domain, its missing parts supplied by reference TRBV5-6 and TRBJ1-1, is DAGVTQSPTHLIKTRGQQVTLRCSPKSGHDTVSWYQQALGQGPQFIFQYYEEEERQRGNFPDRFSGHQFPNYSSELNVNALLLGDSALYLCASSLDRGSLEAFFGQGTRLTVV.

In nucleotides, the CDR3 is TGCGCCAGCAGCTTGGCCGGCGAGTACAATGAGCAGTTCTTC. It yields the protein CASSLAGEYNEQFF. V and J are TRBV5-1 and TRBJ2-1; D not resolved. The V end lost 0 bases, the J end lost 4 bases, and 8 bases lay between the germline ends. This CDR3 spans 14 amino acids. Germline V lookup: CDR1 SGHRS, CDR2 YFSETQ.

This clone was picked up one time. The rearrangement joins TRBV28 to TRBJ2-5; D is perhaps TRBD1 or TRBD2 (5 bases each). V was pared by 3 bases and J by 5 bases, with 19 bases between. The CDR3 length is 16 residues. Germline CDR1 is MDHEN and CDR2 is SYDVKM. The DNA for the CDR3 is TGTGCCAGCAGTTTCTGGTCAACGAGGGGAACCGAGACCCAGTACTTC. It codes for CASSFWSTRGTETQYF. Using reference TRBV28 and TRBJ2-5 for the parts outside the CDR3, the full variable domain is DVKVTQSSRYLVKRTGEKVFLECVQDMDHENMFWYRQDPGLGLRLIYFSYDVKMKEKGDIPEGYSVSREKKERFSLILESASTNQTSMYLCASSFWSTRGTETQYFGPGTRLLVL.

This chain links TRBV6-1 with TRBJ2-5; 8 bases fit TRBD2. The ends lost 8 bases at V and 4 bases at J; junction bases unmatched: 6. Germline lookup yields CDR1 MNHNS and CDR2 SASEGT. The CDR3 spans 13 residues. Written as DNA, the CDR3 is TGTGCCAGCTTATTCGGGGGGGGAGAGACCCAGTACTTC. The encoded protein is CASLFGGGETQYF.

The chain links TRBV5-1 to TRBJ1-1; 10 nucleotides match TRBD1. Germline loops: CDR1 SGHRS, CDR2 YFSETQ. Unmatched junction bases numbered 13, after V lost 2 bases and J lost 6 bases. The CDR3 contains 17 residues. This CDR3 is CASSFLSGTGAPAEAFF. The CDR3 nucleotides read TGCGCCAGCAGCTTTCTCTCCGGGACAGGGGCCCCCGCTGAAGCTTTCTTT.

The V gene is TRBV5-1, the J gene TRBJ1-1; perhaps TRBD1 as D (5 bases). V dropped 3 bases and J dropped 7 bases, with 13 bases sitting between them. The CDR3 is made up of 13 amino acids. CDR1 SGHRS and CDR2 YFSETQ come from the germline V gene. The CDR3 protein is CASSSTQAHEAFF. The CDR3 DNA follows: TGCGCCAGCAGCTCCACACAGGCGCATGAAGCTTTCTTT.

The chain is built from TRBV15 and TRBJ2-7, with TRBD2 as a possible D gene (6 bases). V was trimmed by 1 base and J by 2 bases, leaving 9 bases between them. CDR1 is LNHNV and CDR2 is YYDKDF in the germline V gene (reference sequence). This CDR3 contains 14 residues. CDR3 region: CATSRAGVPYEQYF. CDR3 in DNA: TGTGCCACCAGCAGAGCGGGGGTCCCCTACGAGCAGTACTTC.

The rearrangement uses TRBV29-1 and TRBJ2-7; 7 nucleotides match TRBD1. This CDR3 region has 12 residues. V lost 7 bases to trimming and J lost 3 bases; unmatched junction nucleotides: 6. Germline-derived CDR1 and CDR2 are SQVTM and ANQGSEA. CDR3 sequence reads: CSARDSDYEQYF. CDR3 sequence (DNA): TGCAGCGCCCGGGACAGCGACTACGAGCAGTACTTC.

The rearrangement joins TRBV19 to TRBJ2-1; D is unclear. This CDR3 is 12 amino acids long. Germline lookup yields CDR1 LNHDA and CDR2 SQIVND (reference sequence). V gave up 0 bases and J gave up 10 bases, with 7 bases separating them. In nucleotides, the CDR3 is TGTGCCAGTAGTATAGATCTTTGGGAGCAGTTCTTC. This translates into CASSIDLWEQFF.

The chain links TRBV7-2 to TRBJ2-3, with TRBD1 as a possible D gene (5 bases). There are 15 residues in the CDR3. The germline V gene has CDR1 SGHTA and CDR2 FQGNSA. The V gene lost 1 base and the J gene lost 1 base, with 9 bases spanning the gap. CDR3 in amino acids: CASSLVGRGTDTQYF. The CDR3 bases are TGTGCCAGCAGCTTAGTCGGCAGGGGCACAGATACGCAGTATTTT.

The chain joins TRBV6-1 to TRBJ1-3, with D unclear. V lost 11 bases to trimming and J lost 0 bases, with 8 bases between them. The germline V gene has CDR1 MNHNS and CDR2 SASEGT. The CDR3 loop spans 12 amino acids. The CDR3 reads CAGRDSGNTIYF. The CDR3 bases are TGTGCCGGACGGGACTCTGGAAACACCATATATTTT.

This chain links TRBV28 with TRBJ1-4, with D hard to call. This CDR3 comprises 14 residues. The V gene's germline CDR1 is MDHEN and CDR2 SYDVKM. V dropped 3 bases and J dropped 5 bases, with 10 bases sitting between them. The CDR3 sequence is CASSFPYVNEKLFF. The CDR3 DNA reads as TGTGCCAGCAGTTTCCCTTATGTCAATGAAAAACTGTTTTTT.

The chain couples TRBV9 to TRBJ2-1; possibly TRBD2 for D (6 bases). The CDR3 is made up of 14 amino acids. Germline V gene data show CDR1 as SGDLS and CDR2 as YYNGEE. V lost 5 bases and J 8 bases, leaving 17 bases between the germline ends. CDR3 sequence reads: CASSLAVQSDEQFF. The DNA for the CDR3 is TGTGCCAGCAGTTTAGCGGTCCAAAGCGATGAGCAGTTCTTC.

The rearrangement uses TRBV21-1 and TRBJ2-3; TRBD2, the D gene given by the table, was not confirmed from the DNA. TRBV21-1 is given as a pseudogene. CDR3 length: 15 residues. DNA of the CDR3: TGTGCCAGCAGCGCACTAGCGGGAGCTTCAGATACGCAGTATTTT. This translates into CASSALAGASDTQYF.

The chain has TRBV7-8 and TRBJ2-7; D gene ambiguous. The CDR3 is 12 amino acids. In germline, CDR1 is SGHVS, CDR2 FQNEAQ. Trimming removed 1 base at V and 3 bases at J, with 4 bases between. Written as DNA, the CDR3 is TGTGCCAGCAGCTTAGGTAGCTACGAGCAGTACTTC. This encodes CASSLGSYEQYF.

The chain couples TRBV18 to TRBJ2-2; 10 bases are a match to TRBD2. The CDR3 extends over 16 amino acids. Germline V gene sequence: CDR1 KGHSH, CDR2 LQKENI. V was clipped by 2 bases and J by 3 bases; unmatched bases: 3. The CDR3 reads CASSPTSGDYTGELFF. The DNA of the CDR3 is TGTGCCAGCTCACCAACTAGCGGGGACTACACCGGGGAGCTGTTTTTT.

V and J are TRBV15 and TRBJ2-6; TRBD2 is a possible D gene (6 bases). The germline V gene encodes CDR1 LNHNV and CDR2 YYDKDF (reference sequence). V was shortened by 7 bases and J by 7 bases, with 14 bases between the two germline ends. The CDR3 spans 14 residues. The CDR3 DNA is TGTGCCACCAATCCACATACTAGCGCCAACGTCCTGACTTTC. It encodes CATNPHTSANVLTF.

The chain couples TRBV10-3 to TRBJ1-1; D is undetermined. Germline assignment: CDR1 ENHRY and CDR2 SYGVKD. This CDR3 is built from 15 residues. Between the trimmed V and J ends, which lost 3 bases and 1 base, there was a span of 12 bases. The CDR3 sequence: CAISDPRSGNTEAFF. The CDR3 DNA reads as TGTGCCATCAGTGACCCCCGCTCGGGGAACACTGAAGCTTTCTTT.

This rearrangement joins TRBV5-5 to TRBJ2-3, with 13 bases identical to TRBD2. This CDR3 is 16 amino acids long. The germline CDR1 and CDR2 sequences are SGHKS and YYEKEE (reference sequence). Trimming took 3 bases from V and 2 from J; bases not matched to a gene: 3. The CDR3 bases are TGTGCCAGCAGCTGGGGACTAGCGGGATCCACAGATACGCAGTATTTT. Translation: CASSWGLAGSTDTQYF.

V and J are TRBV7-8 and TRBJ2-7; possibly TRBD1 or TRBD2 for D (5 bases each). The CDR3 totals 17 residues. The V gene's germline CDR1 is SGHVS and CDR2 FQNEAQ. Trimming took 0 bases from V and 0 from J, leaving 15 bases between them. CDR3 in amino acids: CASSLAPGPTSSYEQYF. The CDR3 DNA sequence: TGTGCCAGCAGCTTAGCACCGGGACCTACTAGCTCCTACGAGCAGTACTTC.

The J gene is TRBJ2-6, the V gene TRBV7-3, with D hard to call. CDR3 length equals 15 residues. Between the trimmed V and J ends, which lost 4 bases and 4 bases, there was a span of 11 bases. Germline CDR1 and CDR2: SGHTA and FQGTGA. CDR3 sequence reads: CASSYKLGGANVLTF. The CDR3 DNA reads TGTGCCAGCAGCTATAAGCTGGGAGGGGCCAACGTCCTGACTTTC. Full variable domain (missing parts from reference TRBV7-3 and TRBJ2-6): GAGVSQTPSNKVTEKGKYVELRCDPISGHTALYWYRQSLGQGPEFLIYFQGTGAADDSGLPNDRFFAVRPEGSVSTLKIQRTERGDSAVYLCASSYKLGGANVLTFGAGSRLTVL.

The chain joins TRBV5-1 to TRBJ1-1; no firm D call. V lost 3 bases and J 2 bases, leaving 11 bases between the germline ends. Per germline, CDR1 SGHRS and CDR2 YFSETQ. CDR3 length: 14 amino acids. The CDR3 spells CASSSAGRNTEAFF. The CDR3 nucleotides read TGCGCCAGCAGCTCGGCGGGAAGAAACACTGAAGCTTTCTTT.